Sequencing of this T cell receptor (beta chain) was carried out in a study of T cell repertoires in cytomegalovirus infection. Study-wide context: Matching HLA type and CMV infection were both indicated by public TCR beta signatures.

This clonotype was found a few times. Its antigen is currently unknown. Germline V gene data show CDR1 as LNHDA and CDR2 as SQIVND (reference sequence). The CDR3 has 16 amino acids. Trimming pared 2 bases from V and 4 bases from J, leaving 17 bases between. TCRdb called the reads again in MiXCR, with one record for every CDR3 protein. The repertoire has 510,000 or so distinct CDR3 sequences, about 30% of them found once; the top ten carry less than 15%. The study's findings and limits: Cumulative public TCR beta family frequency identified carriers of CMV plus the relevant HLA. CMV-specific TCR beta clonotypes restricted by HLA-C dominated the ex vivo response.

The TCR was taken from a human donor in good health (CMV status not recorded). Some clones in this sample may be carry-over from other donors' samples. V is TRBV19 and J is TRBJ1-2; D unresolved. Sequencing input: PBMCs. This CDR3 is CASSIRRAGGPYGYTF. As DNA, the CDR3 is TGTGCCAGTAGTATAAGGAGGGCAGGAGGACCCTATGGCTACACCTTC.